This passage covers 11 T cell receptor beta chains from one sample sequenced in a study of OX40 agonist ivuxolimab in advanced cancers. Here immunoSEQ multiplex PCR was the method, and the copy in TCRdb shows in-frame clones only, minus some. The table records some 95,000 clones, approximately 85% of them present only once. Source: CD4+ or CD8+ T cells sorted from blood, taken in a trial of the OX40 agonist ivuxolimab. These receptors all come from an adult with an advanced solid tumor such as melanoma, head and neck, liver or kidney cancer.

The chain is built from TRBV28 and TRBJ1-2, with a weak D call TRBD1 (5 bases). V lost 1 base, J lost 5 bases, and 14 bases lay in between. This CDR3 has 15 residues. Germline values: CDR1 MDHEN, CDR2 SYDVKM. The CDR3 DNA follows: TGTGCCAGCAGTTTATATTGGGGGACGTCATATGGCTACACCTTC. This gives the protein CASSLYWGTSYGYTF.

The chain combines TRBV2 with TRBJ2-3, with 7 positions matching TRBD1. This CDR3 spans 14 amino acids. Germline trimming cut 5 bases from V and 6 bases from J; bases unmatched to any gene: 8. CDR1 is SNHLY, CDR2 FYNNEI, per germline. The CDR3 sequence: CASSTGEWGDTQYF. The CDR3 nucleotides are TGTGCCAGCAGTACAGGGGAATGGGGGGATACGCAGTATTTT.

Worth noting for this clone: Relative to the germline gene, one junction end is altered; a read error may explain this. The chain employs TRBV7-7 and TRBJ2-7; possible D gene TRBD2, 6 bases. CDR1 is SSHAT and CDR2 is FNYEAQ in the germline V gene (reference sequence). The CDR3 consists of 15 residues. CDR3 DNA sequence: TGTGCTAGCAGCCCCTCGTTAGCGGCTGCCCACGAGCAGTACTTC. The encoded protein is CASSPSLAAAHEQYF. Full variable domain (rest looked up from reference TRBV7-7 and TRBJ2-7): GAGVSQSPRYKVTKRGQDVTLRCDPISSHATLYWYQQALGQGPEFLTYFNYEAQPDKSGLPSDRFSAERPEGSISTLTIQRTEQRDSAMYRCASSPSLAAAHEQYFGPGTRLTVT.

This chain uses TRBV6-5 with TRBJ2-4, with 10 bases identical to TRBD2. Per germline, CDR1 MNHEY and CDR2 SVGAGI. CDR3 size: 16 residues. Trimming took 4 bases from V and 6 from J; bases not matched to a gene: 9. The CDR3 protein is CASSSTGTSEGNIQYF. CDR3 nucleotide sequence: TGTGCCAGCAGTTCGACCGGGACTAGCGAGGGAAACATTCAGTACTTC.

The rearrangement links TRBV4-3 to TRBJ2-2, with a tentative D call TRBD2 (5 bases). Trimming left V 0 bases short and J 0 bases short, with 8 bases between. CDR1 is LGHNA, CDR2 YSLEER, per germline. The CDR3 length is 16 residues. The CDR3 loop is CASSQEPGANTGELFF. The CDR3 nucleotides read TGCGCCAGCAGCCAAGAACCCGGGGCGAACACCGGGGAGCTGTTTTTT.

The J gene is TRBJ2-3, the V gene TRBV18; 7 bases line up with TRBD2. The V gene end was trimmed by 4 bases and the J gene end by 2 bases; junction bases not matched to a gene: 6. The CDR3 runs 15 residues. Germline CDR1 reads KGHSH; CDR2 reads LQKENI. The CDR3 sequence: CASSQGLLHTDTQYF. The CDR3 DNA sequence: TGTGCCAGCTCACAGGGACTACTACACACAGATACGCAGTATTTT.

In this sample, this clone turned up a few times. The J gene is TRBJ1-5, the V gene TRBV9; possibly TRBD1 for D (5 bases). The V gene lost 4 bases and the J gene lost 5 bases, with 16 bases spanning the gap. The germline V gene encodes CDR1 SGDLS and CDR2 YYNGEE. The CDR3 loop spans 15 amino acids. The CDR3 here is CASSFRGEGHQPQHF. The CDR3 DNA reads as TGTGCCAGCAGCTTCCGAGGGGAAGGGCATCAGCCCCAGCATTTT.

This clone was recorded a few times. The genes are TRBV7-9 and TRBJ2-1; TRBD1 or TRBD2 may be the D gene (6 bases each). Per germline, CDR1 SEHNR and CDR2 FQNEAQ (reference sequence). The germline V and J ends were trimmed by 6 bases and 9 bases, with 18 bases remaining between them. CDR3 size: 14 residues. Here the CDR3 reads CASRGGHQRGEQFF. The CDR3 region has the DNA TGTGCCAGCAGGGGGGGACACCAGAGGGGTGAGCAGTTCTTC.

The genes are TRBV5-6 and TRBJ1-1, with D uncertain. Germline CDR1 SGHDT, CDR2 YYEEEE. This CDR3 spans 14 amino acids. V dropped 4 bases and J dropped 10 bases, with 20 bases sitting between them. The CDR3, as DNA: TGTGCCAGCAGCCCGTGGAGGGTGGAGTCTGCAGCTTTCTTT. It yields the protein CASSPWRVESAAFF.

The chain links TRBV2 to TRBJ2-3; the D call may be TRBD1 or TRBD2 (6 bases each). The CDR3 sequence is 16 residues long. Germline V gene lookup returns CDR1 SNHLY and CDR2 FYNNEI. V lost 5 bases and J 6 bases, leaving 21 bases between the germline ends. In DNA form, the CDR3 reads TGTGCCAGCAGTACCGGGACCTTCGGGGGCTGGGATACGCAGTATTTT. Protein sequence: CASSTGTFGGWDTQYF.

This chain joins TRBV9 and TRBJ1-3; unclear D gene. This CDR3 has 15 residues. The V end was cut by 0 bases, the J end by 0 bases, with 7 bases between. The V gene's germline CDR1 is SGDLS and CDR2 YYNGEE. CDR3 bases: TGTGCCAGCAGCGTAGTAGGGCTCTCTGGAAACACCATATATTTT. Residues: CASSVVGLSGNTIYF.